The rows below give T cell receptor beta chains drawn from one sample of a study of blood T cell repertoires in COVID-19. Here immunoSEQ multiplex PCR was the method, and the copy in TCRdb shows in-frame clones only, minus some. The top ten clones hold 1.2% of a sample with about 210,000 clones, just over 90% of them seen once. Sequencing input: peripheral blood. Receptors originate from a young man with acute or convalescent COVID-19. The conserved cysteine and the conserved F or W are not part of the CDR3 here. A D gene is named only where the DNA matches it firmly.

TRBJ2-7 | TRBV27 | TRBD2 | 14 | ASSLIWTSGSYEQY
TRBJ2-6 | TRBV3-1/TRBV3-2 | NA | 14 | ASSQESGSGANVLT
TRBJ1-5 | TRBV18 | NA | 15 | ASSPEVGRGRNQPQH
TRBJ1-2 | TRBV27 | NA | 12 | ASSEFLGVPGYT
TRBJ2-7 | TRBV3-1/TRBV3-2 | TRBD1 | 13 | ASSRRDRGPYEQY
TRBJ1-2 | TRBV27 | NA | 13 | ASSLAGSSSYVYT
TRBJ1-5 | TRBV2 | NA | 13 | ASQEEGVSNQPQH
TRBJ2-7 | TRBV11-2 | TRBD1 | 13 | ASSLTGTGTYEQY
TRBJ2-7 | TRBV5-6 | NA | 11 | ASSFQSTYEQY
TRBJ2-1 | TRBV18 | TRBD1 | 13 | ASSPSKQGASEQF
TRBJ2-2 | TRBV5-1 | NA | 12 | ASRGGANTGELF
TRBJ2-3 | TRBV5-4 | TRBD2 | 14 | ASTVRLAGSTDTQY
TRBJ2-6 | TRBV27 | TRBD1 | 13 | ASRRQGSGANVLT
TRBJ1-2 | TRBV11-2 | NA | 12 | ASSLDPSNYGYT
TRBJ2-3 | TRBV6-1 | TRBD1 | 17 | ASSEVLGFYRGRTDTQY
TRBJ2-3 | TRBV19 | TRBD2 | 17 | ASSTPLTGLAGLADTQY
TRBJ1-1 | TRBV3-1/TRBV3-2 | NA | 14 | ASSQLGGAPGTEAF
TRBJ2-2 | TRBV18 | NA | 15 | ASSPPLTRANTGELF
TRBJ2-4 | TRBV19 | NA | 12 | ASSMVYLINIQY
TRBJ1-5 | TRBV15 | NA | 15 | ATLACQGVYSNQPQH
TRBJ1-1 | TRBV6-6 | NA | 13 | ASSVGGAANTEAF
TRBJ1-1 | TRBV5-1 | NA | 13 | ASSLVVGPNTEAF
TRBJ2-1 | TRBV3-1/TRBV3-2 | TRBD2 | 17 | ASSLKIPGLAGGFDEQF
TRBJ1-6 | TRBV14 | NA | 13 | ASSQFSSYNSPLH
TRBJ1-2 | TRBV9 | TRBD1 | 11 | ASSPTGNYGYT
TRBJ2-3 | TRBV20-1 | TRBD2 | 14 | SASLSSGASTDTQY
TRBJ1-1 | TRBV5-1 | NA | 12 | ASSLTTGNTEAF
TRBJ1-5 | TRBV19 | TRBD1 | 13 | ASSSLTGLNQPQH
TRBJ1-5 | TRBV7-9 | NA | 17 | ASSLGYSSVPYSNQPQH
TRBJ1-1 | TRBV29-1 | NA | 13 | SVKQQVYMNTEAF
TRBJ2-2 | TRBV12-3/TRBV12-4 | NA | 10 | ASSLSSGELF
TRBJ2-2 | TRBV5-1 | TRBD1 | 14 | ASSLQGAEKAGELF
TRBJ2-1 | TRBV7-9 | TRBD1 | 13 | ASSTGTVNRNEQF